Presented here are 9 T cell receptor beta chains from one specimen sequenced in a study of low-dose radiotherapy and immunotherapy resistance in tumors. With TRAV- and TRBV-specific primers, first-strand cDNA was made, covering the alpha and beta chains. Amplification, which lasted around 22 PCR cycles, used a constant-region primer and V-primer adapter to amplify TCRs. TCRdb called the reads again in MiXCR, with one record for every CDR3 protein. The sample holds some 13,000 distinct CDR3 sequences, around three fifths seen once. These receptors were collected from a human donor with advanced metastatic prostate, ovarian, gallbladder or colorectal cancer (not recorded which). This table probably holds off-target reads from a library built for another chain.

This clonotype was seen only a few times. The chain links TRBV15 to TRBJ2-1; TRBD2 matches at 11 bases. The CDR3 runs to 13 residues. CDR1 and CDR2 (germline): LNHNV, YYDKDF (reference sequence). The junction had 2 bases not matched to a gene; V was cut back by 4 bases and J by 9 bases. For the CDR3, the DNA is TGTGCCACCAGCAAACTAGCGGGAGTTGAGCAGTTCTTC. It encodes CATSKLAGVEQFF.

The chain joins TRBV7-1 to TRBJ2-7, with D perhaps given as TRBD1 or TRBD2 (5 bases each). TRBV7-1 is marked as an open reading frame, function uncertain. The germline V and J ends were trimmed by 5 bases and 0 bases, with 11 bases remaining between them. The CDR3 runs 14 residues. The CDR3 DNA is TGTGCCAGCAGCCCCGACGGGGCCTCCTACGAGCAGTACTTC. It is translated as CASSPDGASYEQYF.

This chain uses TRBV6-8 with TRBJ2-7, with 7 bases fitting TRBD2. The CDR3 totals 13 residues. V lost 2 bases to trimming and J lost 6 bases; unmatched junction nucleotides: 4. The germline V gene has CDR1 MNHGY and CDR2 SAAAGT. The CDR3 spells CASSYRGGGEQYF. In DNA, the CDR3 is TGTGCCAGCAGTTACAGGGGCGGGGGCGAGCAGTACTTC.

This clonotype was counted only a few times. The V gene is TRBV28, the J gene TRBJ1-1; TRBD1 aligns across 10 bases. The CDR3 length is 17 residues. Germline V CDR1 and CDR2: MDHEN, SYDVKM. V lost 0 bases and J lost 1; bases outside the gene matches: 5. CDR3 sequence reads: CASSLWDRGTQNTEAFF. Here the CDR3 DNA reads TGTGCCAGCAGTTTATGGGACAGGGGGACCCAGAACACTGAAGCTTTCTTT.

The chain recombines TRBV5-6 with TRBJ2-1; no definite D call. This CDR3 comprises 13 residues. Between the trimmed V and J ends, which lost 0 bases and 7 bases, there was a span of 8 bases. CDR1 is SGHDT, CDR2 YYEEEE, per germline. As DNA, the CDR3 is TGTGCCAGCAGCTTGGGACTCCGGAATGAGCAGTTCTTC. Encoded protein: CASSLGLRNEQFF.

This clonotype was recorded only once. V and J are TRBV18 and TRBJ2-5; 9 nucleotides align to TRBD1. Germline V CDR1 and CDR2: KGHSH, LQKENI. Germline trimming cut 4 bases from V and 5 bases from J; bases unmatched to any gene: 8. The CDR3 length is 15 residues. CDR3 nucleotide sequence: TGTGCCAGCTCACGCGGACAGGGGAATTCCGAGACCCAGTACTTC. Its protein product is CASSRGQGNSETQYF.

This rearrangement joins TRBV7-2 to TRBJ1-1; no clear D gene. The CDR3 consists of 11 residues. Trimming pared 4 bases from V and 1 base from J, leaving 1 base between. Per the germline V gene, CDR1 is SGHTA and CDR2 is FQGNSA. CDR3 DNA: TGTGCCAGCAGCTCGAACACTGAAGCTTTCTTT. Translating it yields CASSSNTEAFF.

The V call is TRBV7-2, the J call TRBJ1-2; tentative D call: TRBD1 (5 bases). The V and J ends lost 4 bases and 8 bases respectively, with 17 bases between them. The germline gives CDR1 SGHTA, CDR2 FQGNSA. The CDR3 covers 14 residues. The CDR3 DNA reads TGTGCCAGCAGCTCCGGGACCGGCGCGAAGGGCTACACCTTC. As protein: CASSSGTGAKGYTF.

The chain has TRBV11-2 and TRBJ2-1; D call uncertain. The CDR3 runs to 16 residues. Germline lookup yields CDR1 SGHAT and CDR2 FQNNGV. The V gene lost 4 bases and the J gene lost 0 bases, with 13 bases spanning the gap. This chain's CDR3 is CASSSRAGSSYNEQFF. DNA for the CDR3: TGTGCCAGCAGCTCCCGTGCAGGTAGCTCCTACAATGAGCAGTTCTTC.